What follows describes a single T cell receptor (beta chain). Deletions cut 5 bases from V and 4 bases from J, with 24 bases between. The CDR3 extends over 18 amino acids. Germline CDR1 is MNHEY and CDR2 is SMNVEV (reference sequence). Running of the v3.0 immunoSEQ assay took place at survey level. Method: immunoSEQ multiplex PCR; TCRdb's copy keeps in-frame clones and lacks some. The sample lists about 36,000 clones; almost 85% were seen once. This sample is drawn from a study of long-term antiretroviral therapy in people with HIV. In the study overall: Specimens dating back about a decade before the 2015 immediate-ART recommendation are the oldest included.

The material was unsorted PBMCs, obtained 0.6 years after starting antiretroviral therapy. This receptor was taken from a man between 18 and 35 years old with HIV. V gene TRBV27 combines with J gene TRBJ2-1, with D possibly being TRBD1 (6 bases). The CDR3 DNA sequence: TGTGCCAGCAGTCATCGATCCTACCGGGACATCGCATACAATGAGCAGTTCTTC. This codes for CASSHRSYRDIAYNEQFF.